The 14 T cell receptor beta chains below all came from one sample that was sequenced in a study of blood T cell repertoires in COVID-19. Libraries were prepared by immunoSEQ multiplex PCR; TCRdb keeps only in-frame clonotypes and omits some of them. The sample lists around 370,000 clones, about 90% occurring once. Sequencing used peripheral blood. The receptors originated from a woman aged 65 to 85 with COVID-19, enrolled during active disease.

The chain has TRBV7-9 and TRBJ1-2; perhaps TRBD1 as D (5 bases). Germline CDR1 reads SEHNR; CDR2 reads FQNEAQ (reference sequence). The CDR3 is made up of 17 amino acids. Trimming cost V 1 base and J 0 bases, with 15 bases left between them. This CDR3 reads CASSLGGGTISNYGYTF. In DNA form, the CDR3 reads TGTGCCAGCAGCTTAGGGGGAGGGACCATTTCTAACTATGGCTACACCTTC.

V usage is TRBV10-3 and J usage is TRBJ1-2; 7 nucleotides agree with TRBD1. J was trimmed by 6 bases and V by 2 bases; bases with no gene match: 6. In germline, CDR1 is ENHRY, CDR2 SYGVKD. This CDR3 is built from 14 residues. The CDR3 is CAISEGKTGNGYTF. As DNA, the CDR3 is TGTGCCATCAGTGAGGGGAAGACAGGGAATGGCTACACCTTC.

Turning to this clone: This CDR3 is also generated by other DNA sequences in the sample. The rearrangement links TRBV6-2 or TRBV6-3 to TRBJ1-2; 10 positions match TRBD1. V lost 5 bases, J lost 8 bases, and 8 bases stayed unmatched. There are 14 residues in the CDR3. From germline, CDR1 is MNHEY and CDR2 SVGEGT. In DNA, the CDR3 is TGTGCCAGCAGTCCCCCGGGACAGGGGTACGGCTACACCTTC. Translation gives CASSPPGQGYGYTF.

The chain employs TRBV7-8 and TRBJ2-3, with 9 bases matching TRBD1. The CDR3 has 15 residues. CDR1 and CDR2 (germline): SGHVS, FQNEAQ. V trimming: 3 bases; J trimming: 8 bases; junction bases outside the gene matches: 9. The CDR3 coding sequence is TGTGCCAGCAGCTTTTTCCCGACAGGGGGGGGTACGCAGTATTTT. Translated: CASSFFPTGGGTQYF.

Notes on this clone: In the same sample, other DNA sequences code for this CDR3. V usage is TRBV5-1 and J usage is TRBJ2-5; 13 nucleotides agree with TRBD2. The germline V gene encodes CDR1 SGHRS and CDR2 YFSETQ. The CDR3 has 16 amino acids. With V trimmed by 0 bases and J by 2 bases, 1 base remained unmatched. The DNA of the CDR3 is TGCGCCAGCAGCTTGGGACTAGCGGGGGGTCAAGAGACCCAGTACTTC. As protein: CASSLGLAGGQETQYF.

The chain has TRBV10-3 and TRBJ1-3; possibly TRBD1 for D (6 bases). The CDR3 sequence is 14 residues long. The V and J ends lost 6 bases and 0 bases respectively, with 9 bases between them. The V gene's germline CDR1 is ENHRY and CDR2 SYGVKD. The CDR3 protein is CAISWTDSGNTIYF. The CDR3 nucleotides read TGTGCCATCAGCTGGACAGACTCTGGAAACACCATATATTTT.

The V call is TRBV29-1, the J call TRBJ2-2, with 9 bases that match TRBD1. The CDR3 is 13 residues long. After removal of 6 bases from V and 7 bases from J, the junction contained 6 bases not matched to a gene. Germline V gives CDR1 SQVTM, CDR2 ANQGSEA. Here the CDR3 DNA reads TGCAGCGTCTCCGGGACAGGGTACGGGGAGCTGTTTTTT. This translates into CSVSGTGYGELFF.

This chain joins TRBV12-5 and TRBJ1-4; the D gene is possibly TRBD1 (5 bases). The CDR3 sequence is 19 residues long. Between the trimmed V and J ends, which lost 5 bases and 4 bases, there was a span of 26 bases. From germline, CDR1 is LGHNT and CDR2 FRNRAP. CDR3 amino acids: CASGRLEILFQGYNEKLFF. The CDR3 DNA sequence: TGTGCTAGTGGTCGACTCGAAATACTCTTCCAGGGTTATAATGAAAAACTGTTTTTT.

J is TRBJ1-6 and V is TRBV18, with 7 positions matching TRBD1. With V trimmed by 5 bases and J by 7 bases, 5 bases remained unmatched. Looked up from germline, CDR1 is KGHSH and CDR2 is LQKENI. The CDR3 is made up of 14 amino acids. This CDR3 is CASSSAGGNSPLHF. DNA of the CDR3: TGTGCCAGCTCATCAGCAGGGGGGAATTCACCCCTCCACTTT. Drawing the rest from reference TRBV18 and TRBJ1-6, the complete variable domain is NAGVMQNPRHLVRRRGQEARLRCSPMKGHSHVYWYRQLPEEGLKFMVYLQKENIIDESGMPKERFSAEFPKEGPSILRIQQVVRGDSAAYFCASSSAGGNSPLHFGNGTRLTVT.

The chain links TRBV3-1 (or the pseudogene TRBV3-2) to TRBJ1-3; 7 bases map to TRBD1. The CDR3 contains 14 residues. V was pared by 5 bases and J by 1 base, with 2 bases of the junction left unmatched. Germline lookup yields CDR1 LGHDT and CDR2 YNNKEL (reference sequence). The chain's CDR3 is CASSSQGSGNTIYF. CDR3 in DNA: TGTGCCAGCAGCTCACAGGGGTCTGGAAACACCATATATTTT.

This clone was seen a single time. The chain couples TRBV7-2 to TRBJ2-5; D uncertain. V lost 5 bases, J lost 2 bases, and 9 bases lay in between. The CDR3 is made up of 13 amino acids. Per germline, CDR1 SGHTA and CDR2 FQGNSA. Here the CDR3 DNA reads TGTGCCAGCAGCATTCGACTTCAAGAGACCCAGTACTTC. Its translation: CASSIRLQETQYF.

Concerning this clone itself: The sample contains more than one DNA sequence encoding this CDR3. The gene calls are TRBV7-9 and TRBJ1-4; D possibly corresponds to TRBD1 (5 bases). Trimming pared 5 bases from V and 0 bases from J, leaving 10 bases between. This CDR3 comprises 15 residues. Germline V gene data show CDR1 as SEHNR and CDR2 as FQNEAQ (reference sequence). This CDR3 reads CASSPGQATNEKLFF. In DNA, the CDR3 is TGTGCCAGCAGCCCCGGACAAGCAACTAATGAAAAACTGTTTTTT.

This clone was observed a handful of times. The gene calls are TRBV29-1 and TRBJ1-3; weak D call: TRBD1 (5 bases). The CDR3 totals 14 residues. The V gene's germline CDR1 is SQVTM and CDR2 ANQGSEA. V lost 4 bases, J lost 3 bases, and 13 bases lay in between. The CDR3 loop is CSVVFVGGGNTIYF. CDR3 sequence (DNA): TGCAGCGTTGTTTTCGTGGGGGGTGGAAACACCATATATTTT.

This clone was counted a single time. The V and J genes are TRBV10-1 and TRBJ1-2; D gene ambiguous. This CDR3 has 13 residues. CDR1 is WNHNN and CDR2 is SYGVQD in the germline V gene (reference sequence). V gave up 3 bases and J gave up 6 bases, with 11 bases separating them. In nucleotides, the CDR3 is TGCGCCAGCAGTGACCCCGGAGACCATGGCTACACCTTC. It codes for CASSDPGDHGYTF.